This is a list of T cell receptor beta chains from one sample in a study of blood T cell repertoires in COVID-19. The protocol was immunoSEQ multiplex PCR, while the TCRdb copy is restricted to in-frame clones and leaves out a portion. The repertoire has a few hundred thousand clones, less than 85% of them found once; the top ten carry 3.5% to 4%. Sequenced input: peripheral blood. These TCRs come from a woman between 18 and 29 years old with acute or convalescent COVID-19. The CDR3 runs from the conserved cysteine through the conserved F or W. Each record gives: CDR3 DNA, CDR3 protein, clone size, D gene, J gene, V gene. D genes are given only for firm matches. A row's size may be missing; if present it is once, few, many or a size class.

DNA: TGTGCCAGCAGCTCGGGGGGGGGTGCAACTAATGAAAAACTGTTTTTT
CDR3: CASSSGGGATNEKLFF
size: .
D: .
J: TRBJ1-4
V: TRBV5-4

DNA: TGTGCCAGCAGCCTCCGCGGACAGAAAAACTATGGCTACACCTTC
CDR3: CASSLRGQKNYGYTF
size: .
D: .
J: TRBJ1-2
V: TRBV3-1/TRBV3-2

DNA: TGTGCTACCCGGCGGGCGACAGGGTCCCCTTATAATTCACCCCTCCACTTT
CDR3: CATRRATGSPYNSPLHF
size: .
D: TRBD1
J: TRBJ1-6
V: TRBV27

DNA: TGTGCCAGCAGTTTAAACAATGTCTACACCTTC
CDR3: CASSLNNVYTF
size: once
D: .
J: TRBJ1-2
V: TRBV12-3/TRBV12-4

DNA: TGCGCCAGCAGCACCGGGACAGGGTGGATCGGAAACACCATATATTTT
CDR3: CASSTGTGWIGNTIYF
size: few
D: TRBD1
J: TRBJ1-3
V: TRBV5-1

DNA: TGTGCCAGCAGCCCCATCCGACTTCCACCGGTGGGCTACACCTTC
CDR3: CASSPIRLPPVGYTF
size: few
D: .
J: TRBJ1-2
V: TRBV3-1/TRBV3-2

DNA: TGTGCCAGTATTGCATACGGGAACTATGGCTACACCTTC
CDR3: CASIAYGNYGYTF
size: .
D: .
J: TRBJ1-2
V: TRBV19

DNA: TGTGCCAGCAGGGGACAGGGAAGCAGACCTCAAGGTGGCTACACCTTC
CDR3: CASRGQGSRPQGGYTF
size: .
D: TRBD1
J: TRBJ1-2
V: TRBV2

DNA: TGTGCCAGCAGCTCCGGGACTAGCGGGAGGTGGACAGATACGCAGTATTTT
CDR3: CASSSGTSGRWTDTQYF
size: once
D: TRBD2
J: TRBJ2-3
V: TRBV7-2

DNA: TGTGCCAGCAGTTTAGAGGGGGCACGGATCACCGGGGAGCTGTTTTTT
CDR3: CASSLEGARITGELFF
size: .
D: TRBD1
J: TRBJ2-2
V: TRBV28

DNA: TGTGCCAGCAGCTTGGCCTCACCTCCCCGGGGGTACGATGAGCAGTTCTTC
CDR3: CASSLASPPRGYDEQFF
size: .
D: .
J: TRBJ2-1
V: TRBV5-8

DNA: TGTGCCACCAGCAGAGATCCAGGGGGCATCTACGAGCAGTACTTC
CDR3: CATSRDPGGIYEQYF
size: once
D: TRBD1
J: TRBJ2-7
V: TRBV15